This T cell receptor (beta chain) was recorded in a study of cytomegalovirus exposure and HLA in healthy donors. Overall study context: The approximately 120 validation repertoires were produced on the same platform as the roughly 700 repertoires of the first cohort. This was reported in a later analysis.

General study findings and limits: Listed as cytomegalovirus-associated were 170 or so TCR beta chains. Most TCRs appeared rarely, but some public TCRs recurred in many donors. The TCR clusters that emerged in the first cohort tended, a later analysis found, to co-occur in the 120 or so validation repertoires.

CDR1 SEHNR and CDR2 FQNEAQ come from the germline V gene (reference sequence). Between the trimmed V and J ends, which lost 2 bases and 0 bases, there was a span of 13 bases. The CDR3 is 16 residues long. Using immunoSEQ multiplex PCR, the repertoire was profiled, and TCRdb retains in-frame clones only, with some absent. Of 250,000 or so clones in the sample, roughly 89% were seen once. Regarding this clone: Its antigen is as yet unknown.

The sequencing input was PBMCs. This TCR was recovered from a woman between 18 and 29 years old in good health and CMV-seronegative. The chain joins TRBV7-9 to TRBJ1-2; D remains ambiguous. The CDR3 sequence is CASSLSVATANYGYTF. The DNA for the CDR3 is TGTGCCAGCAGCTTATCAGTGGCCACCGCTAACTATGGCTACACCTTC.